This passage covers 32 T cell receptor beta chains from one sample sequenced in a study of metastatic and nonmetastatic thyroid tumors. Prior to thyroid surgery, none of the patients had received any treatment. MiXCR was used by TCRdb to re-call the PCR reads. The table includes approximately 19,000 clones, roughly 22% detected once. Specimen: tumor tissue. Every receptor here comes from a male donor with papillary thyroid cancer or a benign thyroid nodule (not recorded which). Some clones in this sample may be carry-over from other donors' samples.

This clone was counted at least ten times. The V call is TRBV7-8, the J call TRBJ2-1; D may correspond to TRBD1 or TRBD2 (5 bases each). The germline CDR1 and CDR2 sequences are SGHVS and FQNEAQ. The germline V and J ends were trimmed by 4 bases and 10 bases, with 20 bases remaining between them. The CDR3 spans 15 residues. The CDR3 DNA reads TGTGCCAGCAGCTCCCGGACCCGAACGTGGGGGGAGCAGTTCTTC. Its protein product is CASSSRTRTWGEQFF.

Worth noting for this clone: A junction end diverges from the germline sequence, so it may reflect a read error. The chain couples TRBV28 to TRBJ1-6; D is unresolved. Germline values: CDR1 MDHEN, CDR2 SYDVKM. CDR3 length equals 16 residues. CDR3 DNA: TGTGCTAGCAGTTTATCCCTCGCGATTATGGCGTCACCCCTCCACTTT. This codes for CASSLSLAIMASPLHF.

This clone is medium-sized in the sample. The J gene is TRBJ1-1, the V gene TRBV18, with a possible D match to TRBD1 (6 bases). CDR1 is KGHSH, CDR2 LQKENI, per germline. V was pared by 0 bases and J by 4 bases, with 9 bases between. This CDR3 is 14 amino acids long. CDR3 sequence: CASSPPGAGTEAFF. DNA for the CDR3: TGTGCCAGCTCACCACCGGGGGCGGGCACTGAAGCTTTCTTT.

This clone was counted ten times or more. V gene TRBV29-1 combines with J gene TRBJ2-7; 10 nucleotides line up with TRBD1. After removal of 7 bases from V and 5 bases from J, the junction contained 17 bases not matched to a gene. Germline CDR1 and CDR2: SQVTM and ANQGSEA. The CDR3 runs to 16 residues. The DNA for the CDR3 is TGCAGCGCCGTGCGCGGCGGGACAGGGGTGGTTAACGAGCAGTACTTC. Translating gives CSAVRGGTGVVNEQYF.

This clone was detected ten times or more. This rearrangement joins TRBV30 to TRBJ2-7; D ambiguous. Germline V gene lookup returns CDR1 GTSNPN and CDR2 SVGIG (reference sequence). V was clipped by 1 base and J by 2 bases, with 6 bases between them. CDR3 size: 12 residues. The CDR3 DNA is TGTGCCTGGAGTGGACCCGCCTACGAGCAGTACTTC. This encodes CAWSGPAYEQYF.

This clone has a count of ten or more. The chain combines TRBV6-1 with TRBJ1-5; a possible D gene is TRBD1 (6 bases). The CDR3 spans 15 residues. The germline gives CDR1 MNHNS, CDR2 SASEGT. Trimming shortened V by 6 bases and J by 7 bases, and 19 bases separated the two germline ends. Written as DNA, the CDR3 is TGTGCCAGCAGACGATCCGACAGGAGAAACCAGCCCCAGCATTTT. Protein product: CASRRSDRRNQPQHF.

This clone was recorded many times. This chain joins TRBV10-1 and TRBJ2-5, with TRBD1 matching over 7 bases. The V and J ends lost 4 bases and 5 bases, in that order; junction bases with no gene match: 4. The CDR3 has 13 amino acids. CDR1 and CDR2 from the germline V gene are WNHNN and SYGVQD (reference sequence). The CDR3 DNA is TGCGCCAGCAGTGGACAGGGCCGGGAGACCCAGTACTTC. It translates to CASSGQGRETQYF.

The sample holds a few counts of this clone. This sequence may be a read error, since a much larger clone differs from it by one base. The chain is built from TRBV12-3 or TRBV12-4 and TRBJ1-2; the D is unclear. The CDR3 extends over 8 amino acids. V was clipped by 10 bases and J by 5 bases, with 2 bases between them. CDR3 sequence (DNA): TGTGCCATATATGGCTACACCTTC. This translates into CAIYGYTF.

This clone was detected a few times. As DNA, the CDR3 is TGTGCCAGCAGTTACCCCCTTGTACAGGTGGGAAACTATGGCTACACCTTC. This gives the protein CASSYPLVQVGNYGYTF. V gene TRBV6-5 combines with J gene TRBJ1-2, with D perhaps TRBD1 (5 bases). This CDR3 contains 17 residues. Between the trimmed V and J ends, which lost 2 bases and 2 bases, there was a span of 18 bases. Per germline, CDR1 MNHEY and CDR2 SVGAGI.

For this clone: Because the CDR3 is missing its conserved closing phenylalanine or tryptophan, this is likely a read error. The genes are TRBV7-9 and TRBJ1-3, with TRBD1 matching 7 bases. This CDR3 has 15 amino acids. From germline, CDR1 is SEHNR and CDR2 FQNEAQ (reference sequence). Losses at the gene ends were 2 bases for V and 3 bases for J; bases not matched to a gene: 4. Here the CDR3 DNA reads TGTGCCAGCAGCTTACAAGGGGGCCGTGGAAACACCATATATCTT. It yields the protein CASSLQGGRGNTIYL.

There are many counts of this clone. The CDR3 DNA is TGTGCCAGCAGCCGGGGGGGGAGTACCGCGAACACCGGGGAGCTGTTTTTT. Translated, it gives CASSRGGSTANTGELFF. This chain uses TRBV6-1 with TRBJ2-2; 8 nucleotides match TRBD2. J lost 0 bases, V lost 6 bases, and 9 bases had no gene match. The CDR3 contains 17 residues. Germline CDR1 MNHNS, CDR2 SASEGT.

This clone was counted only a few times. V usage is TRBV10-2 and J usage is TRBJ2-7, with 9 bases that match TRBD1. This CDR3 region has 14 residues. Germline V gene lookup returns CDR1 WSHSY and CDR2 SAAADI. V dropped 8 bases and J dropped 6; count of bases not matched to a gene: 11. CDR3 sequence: CASVRAQGAVEQYF. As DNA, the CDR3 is TGCGCCAGCGTGAGGGCACAGGGGGCGGTCGAGCAGTACTTC.

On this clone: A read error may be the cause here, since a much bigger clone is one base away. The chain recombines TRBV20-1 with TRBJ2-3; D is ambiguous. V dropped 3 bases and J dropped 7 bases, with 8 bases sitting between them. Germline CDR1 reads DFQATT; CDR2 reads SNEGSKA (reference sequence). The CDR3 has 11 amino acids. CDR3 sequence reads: CSASGRYTQYF. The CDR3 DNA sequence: TGCAGTGCTAGCGGTCGGTATACGCAGTATTTT.

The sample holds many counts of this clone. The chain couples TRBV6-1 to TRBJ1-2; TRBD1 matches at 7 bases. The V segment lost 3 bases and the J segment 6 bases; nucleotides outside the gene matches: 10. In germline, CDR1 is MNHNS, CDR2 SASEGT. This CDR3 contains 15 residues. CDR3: CASSEFRGQRDGYTF. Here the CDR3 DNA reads TGTGCCAGCAGTGAGTTCCGGGGACAGAGGGATGGCTACACCTTC.

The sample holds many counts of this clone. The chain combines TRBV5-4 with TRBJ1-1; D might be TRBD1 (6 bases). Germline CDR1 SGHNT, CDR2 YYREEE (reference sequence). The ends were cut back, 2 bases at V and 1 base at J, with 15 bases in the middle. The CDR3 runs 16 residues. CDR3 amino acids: CASSFSAGTSNTEAFF. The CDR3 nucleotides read TGTGCCAGCAGCTTCTCTGCCGGGACATCGAACACTGAAGCTTTCTTT.

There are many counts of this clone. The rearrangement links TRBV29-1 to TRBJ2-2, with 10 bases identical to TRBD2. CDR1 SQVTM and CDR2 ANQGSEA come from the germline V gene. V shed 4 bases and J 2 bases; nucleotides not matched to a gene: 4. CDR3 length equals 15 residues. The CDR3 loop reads CSVAGTSVNTGELFF. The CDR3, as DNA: TGCAGCGTTGCCGGGACTAGCGTTAACACCGGGGAGCTGTTTTTT.

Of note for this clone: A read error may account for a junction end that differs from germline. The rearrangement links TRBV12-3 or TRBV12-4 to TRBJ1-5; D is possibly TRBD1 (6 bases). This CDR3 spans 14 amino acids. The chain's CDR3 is CASSLEGVAQPQQF. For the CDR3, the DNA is TGTGCCAGCAGTTTAGAGGGGGTTGCTCAGCCCCAGCAATTT.

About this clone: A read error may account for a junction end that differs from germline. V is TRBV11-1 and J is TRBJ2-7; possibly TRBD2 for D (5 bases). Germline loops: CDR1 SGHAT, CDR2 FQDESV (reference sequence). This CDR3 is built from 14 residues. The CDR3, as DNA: TGTGCCAGCATCCCCGGTAACGGCATAGCGCAGCAGTGCTTC. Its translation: CASIPGNGIAQQCF.

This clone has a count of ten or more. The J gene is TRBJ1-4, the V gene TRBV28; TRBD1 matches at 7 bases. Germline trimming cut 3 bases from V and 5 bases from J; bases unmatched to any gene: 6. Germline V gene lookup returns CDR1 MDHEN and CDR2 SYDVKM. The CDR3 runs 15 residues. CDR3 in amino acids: CASSLGGQQNEKLFF. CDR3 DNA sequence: TGTGCCAGCAGTTTGGGGGGACAGCAAAATGAAAAACTGTTTTTT.

This CDR3 reads CASSFSGTGAPEQYF. CDR3 DNA: TGTGCCAGCAGTTTTAGCGGGACAGGGGCCCCCGAGCAGTACTTC. This rearrangement joins TRBV6-1 to TRBJ2-7; TRBD1 matches 10 bases. V shed 5 bases and J 6 bases; nucleotides not matched to a gene: 10. Germline CDR1 MNHNS, CDR2 SASEGT. The CDR3 length is 15 residues.

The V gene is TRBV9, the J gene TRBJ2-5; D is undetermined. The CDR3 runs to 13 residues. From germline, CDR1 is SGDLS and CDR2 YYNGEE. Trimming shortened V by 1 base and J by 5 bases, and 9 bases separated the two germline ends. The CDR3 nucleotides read TGTGCCAGCAGCGTAACTATCGGGGAGACCCAGTACTTC. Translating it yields CASSVTIGETQYF.

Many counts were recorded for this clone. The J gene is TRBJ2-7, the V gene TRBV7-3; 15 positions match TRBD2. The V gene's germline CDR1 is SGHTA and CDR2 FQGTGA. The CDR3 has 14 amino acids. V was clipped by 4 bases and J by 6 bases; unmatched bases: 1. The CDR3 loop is CASSSGLAGGEQYF. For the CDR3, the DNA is TGTGCCAGCAGCTCGGGACTAGCGGGAGGCGAGCAGTACTTC.

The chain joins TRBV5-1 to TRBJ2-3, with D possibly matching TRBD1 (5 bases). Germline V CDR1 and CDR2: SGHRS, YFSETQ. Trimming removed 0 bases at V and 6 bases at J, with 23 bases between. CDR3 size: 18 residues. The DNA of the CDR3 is TGCGCCAGCAGCTTGGTTTGGCAGGGCGGCATAGAGATGGATACGCAGTATTTT. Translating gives CASSLVWQGGIEMDTQYF.

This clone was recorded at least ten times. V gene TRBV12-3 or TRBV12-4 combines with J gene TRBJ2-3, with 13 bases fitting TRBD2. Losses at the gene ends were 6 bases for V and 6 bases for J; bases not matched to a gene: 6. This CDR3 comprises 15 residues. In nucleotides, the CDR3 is TGTGCCAGCAGCTGGACTAGCGGGAGTCTCGATACGCAGTATTTT. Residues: CASSWTSGSLDTQYF.

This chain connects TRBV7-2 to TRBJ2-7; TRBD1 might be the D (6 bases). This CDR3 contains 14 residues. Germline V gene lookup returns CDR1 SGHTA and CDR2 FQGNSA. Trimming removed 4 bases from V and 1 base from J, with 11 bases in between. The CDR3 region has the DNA TGTGCCAGCAGCTCACAGGGCGGTTCCTACGAGCAGTACTTC. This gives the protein CASSSQGGSYEQYF.

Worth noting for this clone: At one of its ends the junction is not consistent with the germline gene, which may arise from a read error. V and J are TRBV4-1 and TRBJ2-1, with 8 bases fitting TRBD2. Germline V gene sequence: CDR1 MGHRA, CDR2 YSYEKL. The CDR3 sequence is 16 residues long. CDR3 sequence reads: CASIQDLRGVYNEQFF. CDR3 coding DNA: TGCGCCAGCATCCAAGATCTGCGGGGGGTGTACAATGAGCAGTTCTTC.

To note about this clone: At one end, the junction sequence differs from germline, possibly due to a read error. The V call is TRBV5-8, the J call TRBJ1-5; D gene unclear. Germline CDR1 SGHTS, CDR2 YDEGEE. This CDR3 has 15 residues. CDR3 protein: CAISLVRWSNQPQHF. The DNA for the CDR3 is TGTGCCATCAGCTTGGTTAGGTGGAGCAATCAGCCTCAGCATTTT. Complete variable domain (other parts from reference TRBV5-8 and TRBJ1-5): EAGVTQSPTHLIKTRGQQATLRCSPISGHTSVYWYQQALGLGLQFLLWYDEGEERNRGNFPPRFSGRQFPNYSSELNVNALELEDSALYLCAISLVRWSNQPQHFGDGTRLSIL.

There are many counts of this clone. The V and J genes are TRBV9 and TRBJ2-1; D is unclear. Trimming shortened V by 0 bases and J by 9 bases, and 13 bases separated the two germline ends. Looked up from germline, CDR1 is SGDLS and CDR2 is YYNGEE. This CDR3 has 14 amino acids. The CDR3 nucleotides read TGTGCCAGCAGCGTAGAGACTCAGAGGATTGAGCAGTTCTTC. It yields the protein CASSVETQRIEQFF.

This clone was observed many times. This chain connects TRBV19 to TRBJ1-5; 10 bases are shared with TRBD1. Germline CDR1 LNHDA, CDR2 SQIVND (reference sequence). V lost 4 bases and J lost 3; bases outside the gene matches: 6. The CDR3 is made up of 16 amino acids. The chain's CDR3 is CASSTPGQGHNQPQHF. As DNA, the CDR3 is TGTGCCAGTAGTACCCCGGGACAGGGGCACAATCAGCCCCAGCATTTT.

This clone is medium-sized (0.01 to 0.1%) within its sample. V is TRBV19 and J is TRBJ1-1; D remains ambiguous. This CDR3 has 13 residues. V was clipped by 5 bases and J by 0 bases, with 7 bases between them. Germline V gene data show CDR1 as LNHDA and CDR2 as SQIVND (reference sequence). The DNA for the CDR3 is TGTGCCAGTAGTTGGCAGATGAACACTGAAGCTTTCTTT. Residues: CASSWQMNTEAFF.

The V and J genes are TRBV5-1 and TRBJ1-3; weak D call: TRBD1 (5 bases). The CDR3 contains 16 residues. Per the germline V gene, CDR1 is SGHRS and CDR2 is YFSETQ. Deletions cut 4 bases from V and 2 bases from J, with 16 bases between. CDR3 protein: CASSVKTEPPGNTIYF. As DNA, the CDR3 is TGCGCCAGCAGCGTGAAGACAGAGCCCCCTGGAAACACCATATATTTT.

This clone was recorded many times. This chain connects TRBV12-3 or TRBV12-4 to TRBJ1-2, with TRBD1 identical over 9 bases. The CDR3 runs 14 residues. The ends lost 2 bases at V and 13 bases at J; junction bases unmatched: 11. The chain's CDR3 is CASSLPGTGPSRTF. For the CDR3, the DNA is TGTGCCAGCAGTTTACCTGGGACAGGGCCTAGTCGCACCTTC.